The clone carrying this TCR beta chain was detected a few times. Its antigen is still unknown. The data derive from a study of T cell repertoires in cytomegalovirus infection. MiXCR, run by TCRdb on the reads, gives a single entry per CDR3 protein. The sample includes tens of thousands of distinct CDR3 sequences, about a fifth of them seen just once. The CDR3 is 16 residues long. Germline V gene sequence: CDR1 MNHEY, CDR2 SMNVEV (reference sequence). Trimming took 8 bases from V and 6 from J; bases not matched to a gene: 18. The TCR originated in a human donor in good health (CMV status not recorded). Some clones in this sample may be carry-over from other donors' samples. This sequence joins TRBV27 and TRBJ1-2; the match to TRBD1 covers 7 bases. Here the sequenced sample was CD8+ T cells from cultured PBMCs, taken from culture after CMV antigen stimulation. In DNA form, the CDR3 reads TGTGCCAGCTCTAGATGGACACAGGGGAATAAGGATGGCTACACCTTC. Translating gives CASSRWTQGNKDGYTF.